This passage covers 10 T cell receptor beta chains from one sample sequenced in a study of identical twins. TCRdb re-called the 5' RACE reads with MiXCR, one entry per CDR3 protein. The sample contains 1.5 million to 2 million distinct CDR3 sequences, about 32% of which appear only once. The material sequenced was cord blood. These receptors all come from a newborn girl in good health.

CDR3 region: CASSPRHRQGAQVYEQYF. DNA for the CDR3: TGTGCCAGCAGCCCCCGACATAGACAGGGGGCGCAAGTCTACGAGCAGTACTTC. This chain links TRBV7-8 with TRBJ2-7; TRBD1 matches at 10 bases. The CDR3 extends over 18 amino acids. V lost 5 bases to trimming and J lost 3 bases; unmatched junction nucleotides: 16. Germline assignment: CDR1 SGHVS and CDR2 FQNEAQ.

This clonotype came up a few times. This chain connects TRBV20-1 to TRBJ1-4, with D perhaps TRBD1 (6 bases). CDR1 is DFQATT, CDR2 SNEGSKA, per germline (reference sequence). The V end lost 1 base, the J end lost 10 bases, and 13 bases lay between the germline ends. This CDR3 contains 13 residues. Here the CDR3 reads CSARGQEGGKLFF. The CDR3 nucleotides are TGCAGTGCTAGAGGACAGGAGGGAGGAAAACTGTTTTTT.

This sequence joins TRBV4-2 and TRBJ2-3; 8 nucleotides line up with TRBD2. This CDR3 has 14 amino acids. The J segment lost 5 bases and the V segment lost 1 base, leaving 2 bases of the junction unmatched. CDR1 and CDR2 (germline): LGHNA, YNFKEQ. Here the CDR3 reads CASSQAGGEDTQYF. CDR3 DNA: TGTGCCAGCAGCCAAGCGGGAGGGGAAGATACGCAGTATTTT.

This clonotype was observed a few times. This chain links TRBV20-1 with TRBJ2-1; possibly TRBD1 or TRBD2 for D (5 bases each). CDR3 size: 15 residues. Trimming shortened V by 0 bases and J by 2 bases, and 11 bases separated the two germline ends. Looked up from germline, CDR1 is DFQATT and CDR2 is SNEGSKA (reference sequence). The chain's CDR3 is CSARDRDRPYNEQFF. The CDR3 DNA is TGCAGTGCTAGAGACCGGGACCGACCCTACAATGAGCAGTTCTTC.

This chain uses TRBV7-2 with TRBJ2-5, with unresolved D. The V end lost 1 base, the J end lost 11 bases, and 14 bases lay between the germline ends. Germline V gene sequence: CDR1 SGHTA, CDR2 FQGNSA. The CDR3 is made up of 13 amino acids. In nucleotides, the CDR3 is TGTGCCAGCAGCTTAGAGTCTCGAAATGAGCAGTACTTC. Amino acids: CASSLESRNEQYF.

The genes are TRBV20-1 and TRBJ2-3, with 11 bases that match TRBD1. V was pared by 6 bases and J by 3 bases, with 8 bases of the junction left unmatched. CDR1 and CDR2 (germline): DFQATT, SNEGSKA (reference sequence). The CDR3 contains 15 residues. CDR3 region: CSADLRDRGTDTQYF. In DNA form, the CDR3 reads TGCAGTGCGGACCTCCGGGACAGGGGGACAGATACGCAGTATTTT.

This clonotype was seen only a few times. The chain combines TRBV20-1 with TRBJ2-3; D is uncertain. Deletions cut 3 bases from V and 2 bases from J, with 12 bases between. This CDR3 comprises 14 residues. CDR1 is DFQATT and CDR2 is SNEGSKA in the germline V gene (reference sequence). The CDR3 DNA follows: TGCAGTGCTAGTCACAACCATTTCACAGATACGCAGTATTTT. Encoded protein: CSASHNHFTDTQYF.

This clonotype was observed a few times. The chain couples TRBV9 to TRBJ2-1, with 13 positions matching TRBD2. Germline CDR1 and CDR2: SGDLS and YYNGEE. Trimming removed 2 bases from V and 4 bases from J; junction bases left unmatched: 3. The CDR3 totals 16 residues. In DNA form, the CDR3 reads TGTGCCAGCAGCGTTACTAGCGGGGGGGCGTACAATGAGCAGTTCTTC. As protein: CASSVTSGGAYNEQFF. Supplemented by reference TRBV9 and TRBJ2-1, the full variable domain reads DSGVTQTPKHLITATGQRVTLRCSPRSGDLSVYWYQQSLDQGLQFLIQYYNGEERAKGNILERFSAQQFPDLHSELNLSSLELGDSALYFCASSVTSGGAYNEQFFGPGTRLTVL.

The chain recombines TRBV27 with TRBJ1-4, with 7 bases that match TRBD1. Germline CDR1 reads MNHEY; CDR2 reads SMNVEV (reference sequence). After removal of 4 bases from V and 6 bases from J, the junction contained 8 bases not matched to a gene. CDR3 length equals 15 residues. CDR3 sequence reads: CASSSSRDSYEKLFF. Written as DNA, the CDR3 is TGTGCCAGCAGTTCATCCCGGGACAGCTATGAAAAACTGTTTTTT.

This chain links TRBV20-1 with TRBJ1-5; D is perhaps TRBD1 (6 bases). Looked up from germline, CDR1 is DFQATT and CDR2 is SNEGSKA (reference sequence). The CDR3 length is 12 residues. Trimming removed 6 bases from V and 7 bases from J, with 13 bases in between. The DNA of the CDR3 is TGCAGTGCGCAGCCCCAGGGGCAGCCCCAGCATTTT. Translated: CSAQPQGQPQHF.